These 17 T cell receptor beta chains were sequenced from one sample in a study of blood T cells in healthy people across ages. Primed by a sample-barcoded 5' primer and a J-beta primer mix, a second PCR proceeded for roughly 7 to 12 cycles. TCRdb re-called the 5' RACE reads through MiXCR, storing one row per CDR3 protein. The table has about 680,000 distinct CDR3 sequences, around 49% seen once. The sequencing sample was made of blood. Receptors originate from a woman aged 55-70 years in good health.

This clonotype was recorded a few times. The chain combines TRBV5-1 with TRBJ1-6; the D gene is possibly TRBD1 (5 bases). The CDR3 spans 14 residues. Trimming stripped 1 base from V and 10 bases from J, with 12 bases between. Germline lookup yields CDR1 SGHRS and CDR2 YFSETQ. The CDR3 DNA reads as TGCGCCAGCAGCTTGCAAGGGGAAGGATCACCCCTCCACTTT. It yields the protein CASSLQGEGSPLHF.

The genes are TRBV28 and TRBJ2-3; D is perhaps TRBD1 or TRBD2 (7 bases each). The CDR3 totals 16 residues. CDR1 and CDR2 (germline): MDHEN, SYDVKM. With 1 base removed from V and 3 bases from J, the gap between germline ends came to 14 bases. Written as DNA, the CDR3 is TGTGCCAGCAGTTTATCAGGGGGGGCGGGTACAGATACGCAGTATTTT. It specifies CASSLSGGAGTDTQYF. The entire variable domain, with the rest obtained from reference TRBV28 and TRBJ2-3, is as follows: DVKVTQSSRYLVKRTGEKVFLECVQDMDHENMFWYRQDPGLGLRLIYFSYDVKMKEKGDIPEGYSVSREKKERFSLILESASTNQTSMYLCASSLSGGAGTDTQYFGPGTRLTVL.

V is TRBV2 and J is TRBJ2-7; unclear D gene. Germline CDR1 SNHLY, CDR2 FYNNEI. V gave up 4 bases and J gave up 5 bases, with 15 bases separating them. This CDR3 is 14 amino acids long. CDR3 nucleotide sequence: TGTGCCAGCAGTGTGACCTACGGGCGGAACGAGCAGTACTTC. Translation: CASSVTYGRNEQYF.

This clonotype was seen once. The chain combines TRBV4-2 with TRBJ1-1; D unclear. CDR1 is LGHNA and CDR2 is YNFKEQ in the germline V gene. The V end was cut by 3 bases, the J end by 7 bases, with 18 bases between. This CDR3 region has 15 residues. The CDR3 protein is CASSQAGGSTHEAFF. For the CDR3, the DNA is TGTGCCAGCAGCCAGGCAGGAGGGAGCACCCATGAAGCTTTCTTT.

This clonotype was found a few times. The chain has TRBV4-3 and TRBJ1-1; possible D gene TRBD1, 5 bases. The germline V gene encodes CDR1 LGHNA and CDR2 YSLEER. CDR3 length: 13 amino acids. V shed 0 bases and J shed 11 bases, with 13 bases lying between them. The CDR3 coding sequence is TGCGCCAGCAGCCAAGACAGGGATGGATTGGCTTTCTTT. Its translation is CASSQDRDGLAFF.

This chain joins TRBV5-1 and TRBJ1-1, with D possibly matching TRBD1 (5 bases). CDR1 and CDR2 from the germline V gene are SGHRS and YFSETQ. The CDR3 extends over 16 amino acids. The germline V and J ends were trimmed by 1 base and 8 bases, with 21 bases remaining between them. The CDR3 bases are TGCGCCAGCAGCTTGCCAGACGCTGGGACGGCGTTCGAAGCTTTCTTT. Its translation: CASSLPDAGTAFEAFF. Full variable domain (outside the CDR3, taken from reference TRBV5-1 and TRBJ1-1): KAGVTQTPRYLIKTRGQQVTLSCSPISGHRSVSWYQQTPGQGLQFLFEYFSETQRNKGNFPGRFSGRQFSNSRSEMNVSTLELGDSALYLCASSLPDAGTAFEAFFGQGTRLTVV.

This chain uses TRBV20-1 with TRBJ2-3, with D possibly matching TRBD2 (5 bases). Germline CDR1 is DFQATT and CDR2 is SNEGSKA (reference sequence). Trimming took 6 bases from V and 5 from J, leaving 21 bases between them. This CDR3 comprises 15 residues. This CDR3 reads CSAPRAETGKDTQYF. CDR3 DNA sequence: TGCAGTGCACCCCGAGCGGAAACCGGAAAAGATACGCAGTATTTT.

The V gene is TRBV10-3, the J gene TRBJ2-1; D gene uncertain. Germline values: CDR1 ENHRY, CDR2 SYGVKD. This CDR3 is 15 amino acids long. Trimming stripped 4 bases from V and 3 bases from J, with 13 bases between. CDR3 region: CAISAASPNYNEQFF. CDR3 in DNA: TGTGCCATCAGTGCTGCCTCACCAAACTACAATGAGCAGTTCTTC.

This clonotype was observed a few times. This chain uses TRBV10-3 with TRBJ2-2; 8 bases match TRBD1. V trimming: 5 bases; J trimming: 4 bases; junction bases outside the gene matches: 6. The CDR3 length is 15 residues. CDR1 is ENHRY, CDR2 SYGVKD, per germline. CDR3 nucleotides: TGTGCCATCAGTCCAGGGGGCGTGAGCACCGGGGAGCTGTTTTTT. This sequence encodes CAISPGGVSTGELFF.

The CDR3 loop reads CSAQGLAYNEQFF. The CDR3 region has the DNA TGCAGTGCTCAGGGACTAGCCTACAATGAGCAGTTCTTC. J is TRBJ2-1 and V is TRBV20-1; 8 positions match TRBD2. Germline assignment: CDR1 DFQATT and CDR2 SNEGSKA (reference sequence). This CDR3 has 13 residues. V was clipped by 5 bases and J by 2 bases; unmatched bases: 2.

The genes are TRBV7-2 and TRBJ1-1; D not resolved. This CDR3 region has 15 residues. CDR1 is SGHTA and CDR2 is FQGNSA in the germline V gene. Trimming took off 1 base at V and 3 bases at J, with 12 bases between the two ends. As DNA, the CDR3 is TGTGCCAGCAGCTTAGAACCGGGGAGGGACACTGAAGCTTTCTTT. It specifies CASSLEPGRDTEAFF.

The CDR3 nucleotides read TGTGCCAGCAGAGGACAGACCAACACTGAAGCTTTCTTT. Protein product: CASRGQTNTEAFF. The V gene is TRBV2, the J gene TRBJ1-1, with D perhaps matching TRBD1 (6 bases). The V end lost 6 bases, the J end lost 2 bases, and 10 bases lay between the germline ends. The CDR3 covers 13 residues. Germline loops: CDR1 SNHLY, CDR2 FYNNEI.

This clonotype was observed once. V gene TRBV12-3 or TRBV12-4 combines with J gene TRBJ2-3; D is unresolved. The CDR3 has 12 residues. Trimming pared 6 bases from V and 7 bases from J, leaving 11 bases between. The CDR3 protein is CASRVSSYTQYF. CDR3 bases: TGTGCCAGCAGAGTTAGTTCGTATACGCAGTATTTT.

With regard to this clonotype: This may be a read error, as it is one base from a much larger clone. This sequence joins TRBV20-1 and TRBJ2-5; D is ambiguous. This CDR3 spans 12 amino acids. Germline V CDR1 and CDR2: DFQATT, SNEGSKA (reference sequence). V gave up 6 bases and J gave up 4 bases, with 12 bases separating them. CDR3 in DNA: TGCAGTGCACGGGCTCCCCGAGAGACCCAGTACTTC. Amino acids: CSARAPRETQYF.

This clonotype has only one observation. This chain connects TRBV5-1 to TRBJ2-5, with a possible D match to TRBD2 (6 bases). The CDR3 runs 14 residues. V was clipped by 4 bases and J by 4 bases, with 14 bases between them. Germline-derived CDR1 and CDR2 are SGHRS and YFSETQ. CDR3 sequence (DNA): TGCGCCAGCAGCCCCTCTAGCGTCCCAGAGACCCAGTACTTC. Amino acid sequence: CASSPSSVPETQYF.

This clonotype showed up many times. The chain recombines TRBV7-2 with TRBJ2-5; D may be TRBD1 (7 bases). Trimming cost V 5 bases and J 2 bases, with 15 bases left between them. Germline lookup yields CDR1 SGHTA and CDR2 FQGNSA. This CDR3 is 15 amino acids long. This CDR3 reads CASSPQTGRQETQYF. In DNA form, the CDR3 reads TGTGCCAGCAGCCCACAGACAGGGAGGCAAGAGACCCAGTACTTC.

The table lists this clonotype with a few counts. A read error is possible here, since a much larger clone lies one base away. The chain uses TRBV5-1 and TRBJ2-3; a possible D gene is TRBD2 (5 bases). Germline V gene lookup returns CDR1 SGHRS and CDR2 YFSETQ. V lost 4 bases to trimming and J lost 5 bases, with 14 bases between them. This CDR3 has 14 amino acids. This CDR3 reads CASSVSLAVDTQYF. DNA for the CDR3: TGCGCCAGCAGCGTGAGTCTAGCAGTAGATACGCAGTATTTT. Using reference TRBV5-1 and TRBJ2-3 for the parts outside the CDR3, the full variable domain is KAGVTQTPRYLIKTRGQQVTLSCSPISGHRSVSWYQQTPGQGLQFLFEYFSETQRNKGNFPGRFSGRQFSNSRSEMNVSTLELGDSALYLCASSVSLAVDTQYFGPGTRLTVL.